This T cell receptor (beta chain) was profiled in a study of blood T cells in healthy people across ages. The second PCR ran about 7 to 12 cycles with a sample-barcoded 5' primer and J-beta primers. TCRdb used MiXCR to reprocess the 5' RACE reads, holding one entry per CDR3 protein. The sample contains roughly 1.6 million distinct CDR3 sequences, roughly a third of which appear only once. The CDR3 consists of 18 residues. The V gene's germline CDR1 is SGDLS and CDR2 YYNGEE. With 3 bases removed from V and 3 bases from J, the gap between germline ends came to 25 bases. V is TRBV9 and J is TRBJ2-7, with D perhaps TRBD2 (6 bases). The specimen sequenced was blood. The sequence derives from a woman younger than 45 in good health. The CDR3 DNA sequence: TGTGCCAGCAGCGCAGGCGAGGCTAGCGAAGGAAAAAACTACGAGCAGTACTTC. The encoded protein is CASSAGEASEGKNYEQYF. The whole variable domain, remainder taken from reference TRBV9 and TRBJ2-7, is DSGVTQTPKHLITATGQRVTLRCSPRSGDLSVYWYQQSLDQGLQFLIQYYNGEERAKGNILERFSAQQFPDLHSELNLSSLELGDSALYFCASSAGEASEGKNYEQYFGPGTRLTVT.